One T cell receptor beta chain is described in this entry. The data were taken from a study of technical replicates of blood from a few donors. Trimming removed 1 base at V and 5 bases at J, with 12 bases between. Per germline, CDR1 SGHRS and CDR2 YFSETQ. This CDR3 spans 15 amino acids. Generated by immunoSEQ multiplex PCR, the TCRdb table keeps only in-frame clones and is missing some. Found here are more than 70,000 clones, about 90% of them singletons; the top ten hold around 0.27%. V gene TRBV5-1 combines with J gene TRBJ1-4; TRBD1 is a possible D gene (6 bases). Sequences were obtained from T cells isolated from PBMCs. This sequence originates from a human donor in good health. The chain's CDR3 is CASSLWAGENEKLFF. The DNA of the CDR3 is TGCGCCAGCAGCTTGTGGGCAGGGGAGAATGAAAAACTGTTTTTT.